Reported below is one TCR beta chain. The V gene lost 3 bases and the J gene lost 11 bases, with 14 bases spanning the gap. CDR3 length: 13 residues. Germline CDR1 and CDR2: SGDLS and YYNGEE. The data were obtained in a study of shared clonotypes between healthy human individuals. Donors comprised healthy HIV-negative adults lacking recent acute infections or vaccinations. The method was immunoSEQ multiplex PCR; TCRdb's version includes in-frame clones alone and lacks a portion of them. The table records some 1 million clones, approximately 68% of them present only once. Sequences were obtained from memory CD4+ T cells sorted from blood. Subset specified: CD45RA-negative fraction. This chain uses TRBV9 with TRBJ1-4, with D perhaps matching TRBD1 (5 bases). The source of this sequence is a young man in good health. For the CDR3, the DNA is TGTGCCAGCAGCGCGGCGGGGGAAAGTAAACTGTTTTTT. Translated: CASSAAGESKLFF.